The subject of this entry is one TCR beta chain. Its target is unknown. PCR amplification relied on 60 Vbeta primers (plus 13 Jbeta primers). TCRdb's copy holds only in-frame clones and misses some; the assay was immunoSEQ multiplex PCR. The table shows about 150,000 clones, with around 80% occurring only once. This record comes from a study of cytomegalovirus exposure and HLA in healthy donors. Study outcomes and limitations: In vitro work confirmed that a few CMV-associated chains recognize CMV antigens. A further, later analysis showed that HLA-associated TCR beta chains (compared with equally common others) were more clonally expanded.

Germline loops: CDR1 SGHTS, CDR2 YDEGEE. The CDR3 is 15 residues long. V lost 0 bases and J 4 bases, leaving 11 bases between the germline ends. This clonotype was sampled from a male donor in good health and CMV-seronegative. The sequenced material came from PBMCs. This chain joins TRBV5-8 and TRBJ1-5; D is undetermined. The CDR3 nucleotides read TGTGCCAGCAGCTTGGTGGCAGAATCTAATCAGCCCCAGCATTTT. Its translation is CASSLVAESNQPQHF. The full variable domain, completed using reference TRBV5-8 and TRBJ1-5, is EAGVTQSPTHLIKTRGQQATLRCSPISGHTSVYWYQQALGLGLQFLLWYDEGEERNRGNFPPRFSGRQFPNYSSELNVNALELEDSALYLCASSLVAESNQPQHFGDGTRLSIL.